Presented here are 9 T cell receptor beta chains from one specimen sequenced in a study of T cells in narcolepsy. Generated by immunoSEQ multiplex PCR, the TCRdb table keeps only in-frame clones and is missing some. The table has 20,000 to 25,000 clones, roughly 94% seen once. The sequenced material came from CD45RA- memory CD4+ T cells from PBMCs. Source of these receptors: a human donor with narcolepsy.

With respect to this clone: The junction and the germline gene differ at one end; a read error may be behind it. The J gene is TRBJ1-1, the V gene TRBV28, with D possibly matching TRBD1 (6 bases). There are 14 residues in the CDR3. Germline values: CDR1 MDHEN, CDR2 SYDVKM. The chain's CDR3 is CATKPGGLGTEVFF. As DNA, the CDR3 is TGTGCCACCAAGCCGGGGGGGCTCGGCACTGAAGTTTTCTTT.

The chain links TRBV5-4 to TRBJ2-2, with TRBD2 matching 10 bases. J was trimmed by 6 bases and V by 0 bases; bases with no gene match: 8. The CDR3 contains 17 residues. CDR1 and CDR2 from the germline V gene are SGHNT and YYREEE (reference sequence). The CDR3 region is CASSLDLAGVRSGELFF. Written as DNA, the CDR3 is TGTGCCAGCAGCTTGGATCTAGCGGGAGTAAGGTCCGGGGAGCTGTTTTTT.

The rearrangement uses TRBV28 and TRBJ1-2; D is ambiguous. CDR1 is MDHEN and CDR2 is SYDVKM in the germline V gene. The CDR3 loop spans 15 amino acids. Between the trimmed V and J ends, which lost 3 bases and 3 bases, there was a span of 14 bases. CDR3 residues: CASSLNRKGDYGYTF. The CDR3 DNA follows: TGTGCCAGCAGTTTGAACCGGAAGGGTGACTATGGCTACACCTTC.

J is TRBJ2-3 and V is TRBV28; no firm D call. The CDR3 spans 16 residues. The ends were cut back, 6 bases at V and 1 base at J, with 17 bases in the middle. The V gene's germline CDR1 is MDHEN and CDR2 SYDVKM. This chain's CDR3 is CASSSRVVTGTDTQYF. CDR3 DNA: TGTGCCAGCAGCTCTCGCGTGGTCACTGGCACAGATACGCAGTATTTT.

V usage is TRBV6-5 and J usage is TRBJ1-5, with D perhaps matching TRBD1 (6 bases). Germline V lookup: CDR1 MNHEY, CDR2 SVGAGI. This CDR3 has 15 residues. The germline V and J ends were trimmed by 7 bases and 4 bases, with 17 bases remaining between them. CDR3 residues: CASTQKGQGNQPQHF. CDR3 nucleotides: TGTGCCAGCACCCAAAAGGGACAAGGAAATCAGCCCCAGCATTTT.

The chain has TRBV30 and TRBJ1-2, with D maybe TRBD1 (5 bases). The V end was cut by 3 bases, the J end by 4 bases, with 18 bases between. Germline V lookup: CDR1 GTSNPN, CDR2 SVGIG (reference sequence). The CDR3 contains 15 residues. CDR3 protein: CAWSAGVTGAYGYTF. The CDR3 bases are TGTGCCTGGAGCGCCGGGGTGACCGGGGCCTATGGCTACACCTTC. Full variable domain (remainder filled in from reference TRBV30 and TRBJ1-2): SQTIHQWPATLVQPVGSPLSLECTVEGTSNPNLYWYRQAAGRGLQLLFYSVGIGQISSEVPQNLSASRPQDRQFILSSKKLLLSDSGFYLCAWSAGVTGAYGYTFGSGTRLTVV.

The CDR3 nucleotides read TGCGCCAGCTCGGACAGGGCGGACACCGGGGAGCTGTTTTTT. It translates to CASSDRADTGELFF. The chain employs TRBV5-1 and TRBJ2-2, with 8 bases identical to TRBD1. Germline CDR1 is SGHRS and CDR2 is YFSETQ. The CDR3 extends over 14 amino acids. Losses at the gene ends were 7 bases for V and 3 bases for J; bases not matched to a gene: 5.

V gene TRBV6-5 combines with J gene TRBJ1-2, with TRBD1 matching 9 bases. V shed 5 bases and J 8 bases; nucleotides not matched to a gene: 6. Looked up from germline, CDR1 is MNHEY and CDR2 is SVGAGI. The CDR3 is 13 amino acids. CDR3 nucleotides: TGTGCCAGCAGTACCGGACAGGGGCAAGGCTACACCTTC. This translates into CASSTGQGQGYTF.

This chain connects TRBV5-1 to TRBJ2-1, with unresolved D. The CDR3 has 15 residues. Per germline, CDR1 SGHRS and CDR2 YFSETQ. Trimming left V 0 bases short and J 2 bases short, with 9 bases between. This chain's CDR3 is CASSLELSPYNEQFF. Here the CDR3 DNA reads TGCGCCAGCAGCTTGGAGCTTTCCCCCTACAATGAGCAGTTCTTC.